The next 15 T cell receptor beta chains were all read from a single sample in a study of somatic mutations in cytotoxic T cells in rheumatoid arthritis. Measured with immunoSEQ multiplex PCR; TCRdb has only the in-frame clones, and not every one. The sample carries 13,000 or so clones, around 76% recorded once. Sequenced sample: CD8+ T cells sorted from blood. Receptor source: an adult with rheumatoid arthritis.

CDR3 nucleotides: TGTGCCAGCAGTTACGGGACACCTAGCACTGAAGCTTTCTTT. It codes for CASSYGTPSTEAFF. This sequence joins TRBV6-5 and TRBJ1-1, with D tentatively TRBD1 (6 bases). Germline CDR1 reads MNHEY; CDR2 reads SVGAGI. CDR3 length: 14 amino acids. The V gene lost 2 bases and the J gene lost 4 bases, with 11 bases spanning the gap.

By frequency in the sample, this clone is medium-sized. The V and J genes are TRBV7-8 and TRBJ2-7, with D perhaps matching TRBD1 (7 bases). Trimming stripped 3 bases from V and 6 bases from J, with 15 bases between. CDR1 is SGHVS and CDR2 is FQNEAQ in the germline V gene. CDR3 size: 14 residues. The CDR3 region has the DNA TGTGCCAGCAGCTTGGGCTCAGGGGGAGGCGAGCAGTACTTC. Translated, it gives CASSLGSGGGEQYF.

The V gene is TRBV4-3, the J gene TRBJ1-2, with 8 bases fitting TRBD1. Germline V CDR1 and CDR2: LGHNA, YSLEER. V lost 5 bases to trimming and J lost 5 bases; unmatched junction nucleotides: 13. The CDR3 covers 16 residues. CDR3 in amino acids: CASSGQLDRGAYGYTF. For the CDR3, the DNA is TGCGCCAGCAGCGGGCAACTCGACAGGGGCGCTTATGGCTACACCTTC.

This sequence joins TRBV7-2 and TRBJ1-2; D call uncertain. From germline, CDR1 is SGHTA and CDR2 FQGNSA. CDR3 length equals 13 residues. V lost 2 bases, J lost 4 bases, and 8 bases lay in between. The CDR3 nucleotides read TGTGCCAGCAGCTTAATGTATAGCTATGGCTACACCTTC. This gives the protein CASSLMYSYGYTF. The whole variable domain, remainder taken from reference TRBV7-2 and TRBJ1-2, is GAGVSQSPSNKVTEKGKDVELRCDPISGHTALYWYRQSLGQGLEFLIYFQGNSAPDKSGLPSDRFSAERTGGSVSTLTIQRTQQEDSAVYLCASSLMYSYGYTFGSGTRLTVV.

This chain connects TRBV4-3 to TRBJ2-5, with a possible D match to TRBD2 (5 bases). The CDR3 covers 14 residues. Germline values: CDR1 LGHNA, CDR2 YSLEER. Trimming pared 1 base from V and 7 bases from J, leaving 13 bases between. CDR3 in DNA: TGCGCCAGCAGCCAAGGAGGGAACCCATGGACCCAGTACTTC. This sequence encodes CASSQGGNPWTQYF.

The chain combines TRBV5-1 with TRBJ2-5; D uncertain. Germline CDR1 is SGHRS and CDR2 is YFSETQ. The CDR3 loop spans 12 amino acids. Trimming removed 4 bases from V and 3 bases from J, with 7 bases in between. The CDR3 DNA is TGCGCCAGCAGCCTTGTGGAAGAGACCCAGTACTTC. As protein: CASSLVEETQYF.

The genes are TRBV2 and TRBJ2-3; D uncertain. The germline CDR1 and CDR2 sequences are SNHLY and FYNNEI. The ends were cut back, 10 bases at V and 4 bases at J, with 15 bases in the middle. The length of the CDR3 is 13 residues. The CDR3 spells CATPGDPADTQYF. CDR3 coding DNA: TGTGCCACCCCGGGTGATCCCGCAGATACGCAGTATTTT. The whole variable domain, filled in from reference TRBV2 and TRBJ2-3, reads EPEVTQTPSHQVTQMGQEVILRCVPISNHLYFYWYRQILGQKVEFLVSFYNNEISEKSEIFDDQFSVERPDGSNFTLKIRSTKLEDSAMYFCATPGDPADTQYFGPGTRLTVL.

This rearrangement joins TRBV28 to TRBJ1-5; D remains unclear. Germline CDR1 reads MDHEN; CDR2 reads SYDVKM. This CDR3 comprises 15 residues. V was trimmed by 6 bases and J by 4 bases, leaving 16 bases between them. Here the CDR3 reads CASRQPPGTNQPQHF. CDR3 in DNA: TGTGCCAGCAGACAACCCCCGGGAACAAATCAGCCCCAGCATTTT.

The V gene is TRBV28, the J gene TRBJ2-1; 7 nucleotides match TRBD2. This CDR3 spans 16 amino acids. The germline gives CDR1 MDHEN, CDR2 SYDVKM. The junction had 10 bases not matched to a gene; V was cut back by 5 bases and J by 3 bases. The CDR3 DNA reads TGTGCCAGCAGTCCCGCGCGGGGGACCCTCTACAATGAGCAGTTCTTC. It translates to CASSPARGTLYNEQFF. The full variable domain, with the rest looked up from reference TRBV28 and TRBJ2-1, is DVKVTQSSRYLVKRTGEKVFLECVQDMDHENMFWYRQDPGLGLRLIYFSYDVKMKEKGDIPEGYSVSREKKERFSLILESASTNQTSMYLCASSPARGTLYNEQFFGPGTRLTVL.

The CDR3, as DNA: TGTGCCAGCAGTTTAGCTAGCGGGGCTGGTTACAATGAGCAGTTCTTC. Translating it yields CASSLASGAGYNEQFF. The gene calls are TRBV27 and TRBJ2-1, with 9 bases aligning to TRBD2. The length of the CDR3 is 16 residues. The germline V gene encodes CDR1 MNHEY and CDR2 SMNVEV (reference sequence). V lost 2 bases to trimming and J lost 4 bases; unmatched junction nucleotides: 6.

This rearrangement joins TRBV7-6 to TRBJ2-1, with unresolved D. Germline lookup yields CDR1 SGHVS and CDR2 FNYEAQ. The CDR3 loop spans 16 amino acids. Trimming left V 0 bases short and J 7 bases short, with 16 bases between. The DNA for the CDR3 is TGTGCCAGCAGCTTAGCGATCAGAATTCCTCGGAATGAGCAGTTCTTC. Its translation is CASSLAIRIPRNEQFF.

This clone was seen a handful of times. The J gene is TRBJ1-1, the V gene TRBV4-1, with D hard to call. The V end was cut by 1 base, the J end by 7 bases, with 4 bases between. CDR1 and CDR2 from the germline V gene are MGHRA and YSYEKL. The CDR3 spans 11 residues. CDR3 sequence: CASSQGIEAFF. CDR3 DNA sequence: TGCGCCAGCAGCCAAGGGATTGAAGCTTTCTTT.

The genes are TRBV9 and TRBJ2-1, with D perhaps matching TRBD2 (7 bases). The germline V and J ends were trimmed by 3 bases and 2 bases, with 12 bases remaining between them. The CDR3 totals 15 residues. The V gene's germline CDR1 is SGDLS and CDR2 YYNGEE. CDR3 protein: CASSEGGDTYNEQFF. CDR3 DNA sequence: TGTGCCAGCAGCGAGGGAGGGGACACCTACAATGAGCAGTTCTTC.

This clone was observed a single time. The chain links TRBV6-1 to TRBJ2-1, with TRBD2 matching 11 bases. Germline V gives CDR1 MNHNS, CDR2 SASEGT. V shed 4 bases and J 6 bases; nucleotides not matched to a gene: 14. The CDR3 length is 18 residues. The CDR3 is CASSGRGTSGNYFNEQFF. In DNA form, the CDR3 reads TGTGCCAGCAGTGGCCGAGGGACTAGCGGCAACTACTTCAATGAGCAGTTCTTC.

The sample holds one count of this clone. The gene calls are TRBV7-9 and TRBJ1-1; 9 bases map to TRBD1. The germline CDR1 and CDR2 sequences are SEHNR and FQNEAQ (reference sequence). The CDR3 runs to 15 residues. Trimming removed 1 base from V and 6 bases from J; junction bases left unmatched: 6. DNA of the CDR3: TGTGCCAGCAGCTTAGTCTCAGGACAGGGGCCTGAAGCTTTCTTT. It translates to CASSLVSGQGPEAFF.